The rows below give T cell receptor beta chains drawn from one sample of a study of blood T cell repertoires in COVID-19. The method was immunoSEQ multiplex PCR; TCRdb's version includes in-frame clones alone and lacks a portion of them. Found here are around 300,000 clones, 87% of them singletons; the top ten hold approximately 5%. The specimen was PBMCs or T cells enriched from blood (not recorded which). The origin of the receptors is a woman in her thirties who had recovered from COVID-19. Both conserved end residues are part of each CDR3. D genes are given only for firm matches. Where a row states a size, it is once, few, many or the class of an expanded clone; other rows omit it.

TRBD1	TRBV11-2	TRBJ1-2	-	CASSPRLDRGRGPGGYTF	TGTGCCAGCAGCCCCCGGCTGGATAGGGGGCGAGGTCCGGGCGGCTACACCTTC
TRBD1	TRBV3-1/TRBV3-2	TRBJ2-3	-	CASSPRGRDRAGDTQYF	TGTGCCAGCAGCCCCCGGGGACGGGACAGGGCAGGAGATACGCAGTATTTT
TRBD2	TRBV6-1	TRBJ2-3	-	CASSEVRGGSDTQYF	TGTGCCAGCAGTGAAGTGCGGGGGGGCTCCGATACGCAGTATTTT
-	TRBV18	TRBJ1-1	-	CASSLAIDRLNTEAFF	TGTGCCAGCTCGCTTGCCATTGACAGGCTGAACACTGAAGCTTTCTTT
-	TRBV3-1/TRBV3-2	TRBJ2-3	-	CASSQVTRGSQYF	TGTGCCAGCAGCCAAGTGACCCGGGGGTCGCAGTATTTT
TRBD2	TRBV5-1	TRBJ2-5	-	CASSLAGTSRETQYF	TGCGCCAGCAGCTTGGCCGGGACTAGCAGGGAGACCCAGTACTTC
-	TRBV29-1	TRBJ1-1	once	CSVNRVMNTEAFF	TGCAGCGTAAACAGGGTCATGAACACTGAAGCTTTCTTT
TRBD2	TRBV11-2	TRBJ2-7	-	CASTPGLAGLQYF	TGTGCCAGCACCCCGGGCCTAGCGGGCCTCCAGTACTTC
TRBD2	TRBV3-1/TRBV3-2	TRBJ2-1	-	CASSQWVAGDYNEQFF	TGTGCCAGCAGCCAATGGGTAGCGGGGGACTACAATGAGCAGTTCTTC
-	TRBV2	TRBJ1-2	-	CASSPLRVRGGGGYTF	TGTGCCAGCAGTCCATTGCGCGTCAGGGGTGGTGGTGGCTACACCTTC
TRBD1	TRBV28	TRBJ1-3	once	CATAGTGGNTIYF	TGTGCCACCGCCGGGACAGGGGGCAACACCATATATTTT
TRBD2	TRBV19	TRBJ2-1	once	CASSILRGGHNEQFF	TGTGCCAGTAGTATCCTGCGGGGGGGCCACAATGAGCAGTTCTTC